Shown below are 3 T cell receptor beta chains from a single sample sequenced in a study of neurological immune-mediated disorders. Time point in this sample: longitudinal time-point 1 (baseline). One entry per CDR3 protein results from TCRdb running MiXCR on the 5' RACE reads. The sample holds approximately 46,000 distinct CDR3 sequences, approximately 11% seen once. The sequenced material came from PBMCs. The source of these receptors is a woman aged 40 to 50 in good health.

In this sample, this clonotype turned up many times. The chain is built from TRBV6-5 and TRBJ1-1, with 11 bases lining up with TRBD1. The CDR3 extends over 13 amino acids. Trimming removed 8 bases from V and 1 base from J; junction bases left unmatched: 0. Germline V gene lookup returns CDR1 MNHEY and CDR2 SVGAGI. In DNA form, the CDR3 reads TGTGCCAGCGGACAGGGGGCGAACACTGAAGCTTTCTTT. Residues: CASGQGANTEAFF.

In this sample, this clonotype turned up many times. The V gene is TRBV9, the J gene TRBJ1-3; D is ambiguous. Trimming stripped 3 bases from V and 0 bases from J, with 16 bases between. The CDR3 is 17 amino acids. Germline V gene lookup returns CDR1 SGDLS and CDR2 YYNGEE. As DNA, the CDR3 is TGTGCCAGCAGCGCCGAACCTTCAGGATACTCTGGAAACACCATATATTTT. Translated, it gives CASSAEPSGYSGNTIYF.

The sample holds many counts of this clonotype. The chain couples TRBV5-1 to TRBJ1-5, with D possibly TRBD1 on 6 matching bases. The CDR3 length is 14 residues. V gave up 3 bases and J gave up 7 bases, with 14 bases separating them. CDR1 and CDR2 from the germline V gene are SGHRS and YFSETQ. CDR3 sequence (DNA): TGCGCCAGCAGCTCAGGGGAAGGAGGCCAGCCCCAGCATTTT. Its translation is CASSSGEGGQPQHF.